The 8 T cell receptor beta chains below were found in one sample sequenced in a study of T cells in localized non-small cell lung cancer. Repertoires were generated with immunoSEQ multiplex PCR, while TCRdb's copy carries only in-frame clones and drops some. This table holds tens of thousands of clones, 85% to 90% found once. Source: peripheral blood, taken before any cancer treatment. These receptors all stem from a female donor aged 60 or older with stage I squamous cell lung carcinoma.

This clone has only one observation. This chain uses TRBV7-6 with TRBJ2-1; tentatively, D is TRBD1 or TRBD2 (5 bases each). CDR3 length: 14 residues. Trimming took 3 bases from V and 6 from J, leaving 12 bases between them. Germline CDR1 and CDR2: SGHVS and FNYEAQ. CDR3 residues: CASSLGDVGNEQFF. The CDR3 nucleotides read TGTGCCAGCAGCTTGGGGGATGTAGGCAATGAGCAGTTCTTC.

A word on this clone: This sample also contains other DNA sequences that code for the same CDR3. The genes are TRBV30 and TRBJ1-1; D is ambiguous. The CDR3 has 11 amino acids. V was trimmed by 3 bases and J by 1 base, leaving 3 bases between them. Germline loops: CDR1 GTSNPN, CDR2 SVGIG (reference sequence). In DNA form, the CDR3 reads TGTGCCTGGAGAGGGAACACTGAAGCTTTCTTT. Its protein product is CAWRGNTEAFF.

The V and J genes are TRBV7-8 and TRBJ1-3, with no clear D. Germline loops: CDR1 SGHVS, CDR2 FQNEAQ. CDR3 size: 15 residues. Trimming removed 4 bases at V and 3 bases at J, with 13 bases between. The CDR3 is CASSSRDIDGNTIYF. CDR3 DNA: TGTGCCAGCAGCTCGAGAGACATAGATGGAAACACCATATATTTT.

CDR3 residues: CASSLYGTGTNQPQHF. DNA of the CDR3: TGTGCCAGCAGCCTTTATGGGACAGGGACGAATCAGCCCCAGCATTTT. J is TRBJ1-5 and V is TRBV7-9; 9 bases match TRBD1. V gave up 5 bases and J gave up 4 bases; unmatched junction bases: 9. In germline, CDR1 is SEHNR, CDR2 FQNEAQ (reference sequence). The CDR3 has 16 amino acids.

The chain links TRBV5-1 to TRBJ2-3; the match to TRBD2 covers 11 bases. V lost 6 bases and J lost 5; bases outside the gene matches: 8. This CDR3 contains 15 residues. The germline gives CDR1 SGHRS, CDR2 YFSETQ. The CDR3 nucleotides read TGCGCCAGCACCTTACTAGCGGGAGTCCAAGATACGCAGTATTTT. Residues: CASTLLAGVQDTQYF.

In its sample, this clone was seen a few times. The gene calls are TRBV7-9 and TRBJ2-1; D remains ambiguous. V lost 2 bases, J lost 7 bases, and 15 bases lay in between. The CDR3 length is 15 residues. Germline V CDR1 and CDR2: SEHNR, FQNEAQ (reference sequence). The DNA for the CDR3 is TGTGCCAGCAGCTTAATGGAACTTCCAGCGAATGAGCAGTTCTTC. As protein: CASSLMELPANEQFF.

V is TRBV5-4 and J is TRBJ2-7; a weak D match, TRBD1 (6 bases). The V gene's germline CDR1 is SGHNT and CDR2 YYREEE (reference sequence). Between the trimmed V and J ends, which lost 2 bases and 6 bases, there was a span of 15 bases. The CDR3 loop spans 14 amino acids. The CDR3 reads CASSFRTVSSEQYF. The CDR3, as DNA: TGTGCCAGCAGCTTCCGGACAGTCTCATCCGAGCAGTACTTC.

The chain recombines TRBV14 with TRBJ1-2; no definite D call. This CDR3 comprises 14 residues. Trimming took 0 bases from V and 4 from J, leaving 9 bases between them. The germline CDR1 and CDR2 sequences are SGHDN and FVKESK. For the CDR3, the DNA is TGTGCCAGCAGCCAAGATCTAGGGTTCTATGGCTACACCTTC. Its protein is CASSQDLGFYGYTF. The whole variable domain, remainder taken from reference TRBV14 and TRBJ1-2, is EAGVTQFPSHSVIEKGQTVTLRCDPISGHDNLYWYRRVMGKEIKFLLHFVKESKQDESGMPNNRFLAERTGGTYSTLKVQPAELEDSGVYFCASSQDLGFYGYTFGSGTRLTVV.